This is a list of T cell receptor beta chains from one sample in a study of tumor-infiltrating lymphocytes in oesophageal squamous cell carcinoma. TCRdb fed the PCR reads into MiXCR, producing one record per CDR3 protein. The repertoire has fewer than 20,000 distinct CDR3 sequences, roughly 36% of them found once; the top ten carry roughly a fifth. Sequenced sample: esophageal tumor tissue. These receptors originate from a male donor with esophageal squamous cell carcinoma. Both conserved end residues are part of each CDR3. Fields, in order: CDR3 protein, CDR3 DNA, V gene, J gene, CDR3 length, D gene, clone size. A D gene is named only where the DNA matches it firmly. Size tells how often a clone was seen (once, few, many) or the class of an expanded clone, and some rows leave it out.

cdr3_aa: CASTGGGNTDTQYF
cdr3_nt: TGTGCCAGCACCGGTGGTGGCAACACAGATACGCAGTATTTT
v_call: TRBV7-9
j_call: TRBJ2-3
cdr3_length: 14
d_call: .
clone_size: few

cdr3_aa: CASTQLAGVHEQYF
cdr3_nt: TGTGCCAGCACGCAGCTAGCGGGTGTCCACGAGCAGTACTTC
v_call: TRBV6-1
j_call: TRBJ2-7
cdr3_length: 14
d_call: TRBD2
clone_size: few

cdr3_aa: CASSLLAGEYNEQFF
cdr3_nt: TGTGCCAGCAGCTTACTAGCGGGGGAGTACAATGAGCAGTTCTTC
v_call: TRBV7-3
j_call: TRBJ2-1
cdr3_length: 15
d_call: TRBD2
clone_size: .

cdr3_aa: CASSFMRNTGELFF
cdr3_nt: TGTGCCAGCAGCTTCATGAGGAACACCGGGGAGCTGTTTTTT
v_call: TRBV7-2
j_call: TRBJ2-2
cdr3_length: 14
d_call: .
clone_size: .

cdr3_aa: CASSPVAGPQETQYF
cdr3_nt: TGTGCCAGCAGCCCGGTAGCGGGACCCCAAGAGACCCAGTACTTC
v_call: TRBV5-4
j_call: TRBJ2-5
cdr3_length: 15
d_call: TRBD2
clone_size: many

cdr3_aa: CASSSRRLAGAPGVDTQYF
cdr3_nt: TGTGCCAGCAGCTCCCGAAGACTAGCGGGAGCCCCAGGGGTAGATACGCAGTATTTT
v_call: TRBV7-6
j_call: TRBJ2-3
cdr3_length: 19
d_call: TRBD2
clone_size: .

cdr3_aa: CASSLPPIGGRFQSIQYF
cdr3_nt: TGTGCCAGCAGCTTGCCTCCCATTGGGGGCCGATTTCAGAGCATTCAGTACTTC
v_call: TRBV5-4
j_call: TRBJ2-4
cdr3_length: 18
d_call: .
clone_size: .

cdr3_aa: CASSLELGETGALIYGYTF
cdr3_nt: TGTGCCAGCAGCTTAGAGCTCGGGGAGACAGGGGCTCTAATCTATGGCTACACCTTC
v_call: TRBV7-9
j_call: TRBJ1-2
cdr3_length: 19
d_call: TRBD1
clone_size: .

cdr3_aa: CASSLETGTAYNEQFF
cdr3_nt: TGTGCCAGCAGCTTAGAAACCGGGACAGCCTACAATGAGCAGTTCTTC
v_call: TRBV7-8
j_call: TRBJ2-1
cdr3_length: 16
d_call: TRBD1
clone_size: few

cdr3_aa: CASSPPVTRLYNEQYF
cdr3_nt: TGTGCCAGCAGCCCCCCCGTCACTCGCCTGTACAATGAGCAGTACTTC
v_call: TRBV7-2
j_call: TRBJ2-7
cdr3_length: 16
d_call: .
clone_size: few

cdr3_aa: CASSDPLRQGRNGYTF
cdr3_nt: TGCGCCAGCAGTGATCCCCTAAGACAGGGAAGGAATGGCTACACCTTC
v_call: TRBV10-2
j_call: TRBJ1-2
cdr3_length: 16
d_call: TRBD1
clone_size: .

cdr3_aa: CASSRLEGSKQFF
cdr3_nt: TGTGCCAGCAGTCGTCTCGAGGGGAGCAAGCAGTTCTTC
v_call: TRBV6-5
j_call: TRBJ2-1
cdr3_length: 13
d_call: .
clone_size: .

cdr3_aa: CASSLGAPGANVLTF
cdr3_nt: TGTGCCAGCAGCTTGGGGGCGCCTGGGGCCAACGTCCTGACTTTC
v_call: TRBV7-3
j_call: TRBJ2-6
cdr3_length: 15
d_call: .
clone_size: .

cdr3_aa: CASSPSVGSGANVLTF
cdr3_nt: TGTGCCAGCAGCCCAAGCGTAGGCTCTGGGGCCAACGTCCTGACTTTC
v_call: TRBV5-8
j_call: TRBJ2-6
cdr3_length: 16
d_call: .
clone_size: .

cdr3_aa: CASSFTSGTYEQFF
cdr3_nt: TGTGCCAGCAGTTTTACTAGCGGGACCTACGAGCAGTTCTTC
v_call: TRBV6-8
j_call: TRBJ2-1
cdr3_length: 14
d_call: TRBD2
clone_size: .

cdr3_aa: CASSPGGTTYNEQFF
cdr3_nt: TGTGCCAGCAGCCCCGGGGGGACTACCTACAATGAGCAGTTCTTC
v_call: TRBV7-3
j_call: TRBJ2-1
cdr3_length: 15
d_call: TRBD2
clone_size: .

cdr3_aa: CASISGGSDSVEAFF
cdr3_nt: TGTGCCAGTATCTCGGGGGGTTCGGATTCGGTTGAAGCTTTCTTT
v_call: TRBV19
j_call: TRBJ1-1
cdr3_length: 15
d_call: .
clone_size: many

cdr3_aa: CASSSQLAGGGDTQYF
cdr3_nt: TGTGCCAGCAGCTCTCAGCTAGCGGGAGGGGGAGATACGCAGTATTTT
v_call: TRBV7-2
j_call: TRBJ2-3
cdr3_length: 16
d_call: TRBD2
clone_size: .

cdr3_aa: CASSPGWLRGEQYF
cdr3_nt: TGTGCCAGCAGTCCCGGTTGGCTTCGTGGGGAGCAGTACTTC
v_call: TRBV28
j_call: TRBJ2-5
cdr3_length: 14
d_call: .
clone_size: .

cdr3_aa: CASSLGGGGHSYNEQFF
cdr3_nt: TGTGCCAGCAGCTTAGGGGGCGGGGGACACTCCTACAATGAGCAGTTCTTC
v_call: TRBV7-6
j_call: TRBJ2-1
cdr3_length: 17
d_call: .
clone_size: large

cdr3_aa: CASSLSTGRSIGYTF
cdr3_nt: TGTGCCAGCAGCTTAAGCACAGGGAGGAGTATTGGCTACACCTTC
v_call: TRBV7-8
j_call: TRBJ1-2
cdr3_length: 15
d_call: .
clone_size: .

cdr3_aa: CASTVGGGNYGYTF
cdr3_nt: TGTGCCAGCACCGTTGGTGGGGGAAACTATGGCTACACCTTC
v_call: TRBV5-4
j_call: TRBJ1-2
cdr3_length: 14
d_call: .
clone_size: many

cdr3_aa: CASSQQGARNNQPQHF
cdr3_nt: TGTGCCAGCAGCCAACAGGGGGCGCGGAATAATCAGCCCCAGCATTTT
v_call: TRBV6-2/TRBV6-3
j_call: TRBJ1-5
cdr3_length: 16
d_call: TRBD1
clone_size: many

cdr3_aa: CASREGLSIF
cdr3_nt: TGTGCCAGCAGGGAGGGACTATCGATCTTC
v_call: TRBV6-1
j_call: TRBJ2-5
cdr3_length: 10
d_call: TRBD2
clone_size: once

cdr3_aa: CASSWTSGNNEQFF
cdr3_nt: TGTGCCAGCAGCTGGACTAGCGGGAACAATGAGCAGTTCTTC
v_call: TRBV12-3/TRBV12-4
j_call: TRBJ2-1
cdr3_length: 14
d_call: TRBD2
clone_size: .

cdr3_aa: CASSKFRQGAGAETQFF
cdr3_nt: TGTGCCAGCAGCAAATTTCGACAGGGGGCCGGGGCGGAGACCCAGTTCTTC
v_call: TRBV6-8
j_call: TRBJ2-1
cdr3_length: 17
d_call: TRBD1
clone_size: once

cdr3_aa: CASSLARGSRETQYF
cdr3_nt: TGTGCCAGCAGCTTGGCCAGGGGATCTCGGGAGACCCAGTACTTC
v_call: TRBV5-4
j_call: TRBJ2-5
cdr3_length: 15
d_call: .
clone_size: many

cdr3_aa: CASSLPGWPSGSELDTQYF
cdr3_nt: TGTGCCAGCAGCCTACCAGGTTGGCCTAGCGGGAGTGAGTTAGATACGCAGTATTTT
v_call: TRBV12-3/TRBV12-4
j_call: TRBJ2-3
cdr3_length: 19
d_call: TRBD2
clone_size: .

cdr3_aa: CASKPDQGQRSYNEQFF
cdr3_nt: TGTGCCAGCAAGCCAGATCAGGGACAGCGTTCCTACAATGAGCAGTTCTTC
v_call: TRBV6-5
j_call: TRBJ2-1
cdr3_length: 17
d_call: TRBD1
clone_size: once

cdr3_aa: CASSIIRTGSSYEQYF
cdr3_nt: TGTGCCAGCAGTATTATAAGGACGGGAAGCTCCTACGAGCAGTACTTC
v_call: TRBV7-2
j_call: TRBJ2-7
cdr3_length: 16
d_call: .
clone_size: once

cdr3_aa: CASSLAFGQGTGELFF
cdr3_nt: TGCGCCAGCAGCTTGGCTTTCGGCCAAGGAACCGGGGAGCTGTTTTTT
v_call: TRBV5-3
j_call: TRBJ2-2
cdr3_length: 16
d_call: .
clone_size: .

cdr3_aa: CASSLRGTNEKLFF
cdr3_nt: TGTGCCAGCAGCTTACGGGGGACTAATGAAAAACTGTTTTTT
v_call: TRBV7-6
j_call: TRBJ1-4
cdr3_length: 14
d_call: .
clone_size: .

cdr3_aa: CASSRRDRRTYEQYF
cdr3_nt: TGTGCCAGCAGCCGCCGGGACAGGAGGACCTACGAGCAGTACTTC
v_call: TRBV12-3/TRBV12-4
j_call: TRBJ2-7
cdr3_length: 15
d_call: TRBD1
clone_size: many

cdr3_aa: CASSLRQGTGEQYF
cdr3_nt: TGTGCCAGCAGCCTACGACAGGGAACGGGCGAGCAGTACTTC
v_call: TRBV7-2
j_call: TRBJ2-7
cdr3_length: 14
d_call: TRBD1
clone_size: few